This paragraph reports one T cell receptor beta chain. Its antigen target is currently unknown. Base-call qualities are not available, and no considerably larger clone is one nucleotide away. The method was the immunoSEQ multiplex PCR assay. TCRdb stores this immuneACCESS table with in-frame sequences only. Part of the clones is absent; in the studies checked, under half of the shortfall reflects unresolved V genes, and no reason is known for the rest. The sample data list over 30,000 clones, and about 85% of these were observed just once. The ten largest clones capture about 3.2% of the sample. The sample comes from a study of PD-1 blockade in mismatch repair-deficient tumors (dated by TCRdb to about 2017). Turning to the overall study: Between late 2013 and 2016, some 92 consecutive patients with over ten mismatch repair-deficient cancer types, all previously treated and progressing, were enrolled in the trial. Tumor-associated T cell clones in the peripheral blood of patients responding to PD-1 blockade were tracked using deep sequencing of TCR CDR3 regions. Beyond this particular receptor, the publication reports: Rapid expansion after pembrolizumab followed by contraction, generally before radiologic responses, was shown by tumor-resident clones, which were often undetectable in blood before treatment.

The CDR3 sequence holds 17 residues, the cysteine and phenylalanine included. Solely the CDR3 DNA is kept, with 51 bases framed from the first base. The germline V gene sets CDR1 to MDHEN and CDR2 to SYDVKM. V is cut by 1 base and J by 2 bases, and the space between the germline ends is 16 bases. For every enrolled patient, mismatch repair deficiency was confirmed by either polymerase chain reaction or immunohistochemistry. TCR sequencing was performed for a few patients who responded to pembrolizumab therapy. The phase II trial prospectively evaluated PD-1 blockade with pembrolizumab in advanced mismatch repair-deficient cancers, independent of tissue of origin. Peripheral blood T cell samples were collected serially, before PD-1 blockade began and at several time points afterward. The timing of each blood sample was reported as weeks after the first dose of pembrolizumab.

The chain is assembled from TRBV28 and TRBJ2-3; possibly the D gene is TRBD2, per 5 matching bases. This sequence was found in an adult with mismatch repair-deficient cancer. The specimen was PBMCs, collected less than 7 weeks after starting pembrolizumab. Read as DNA, the sequence is TGTGCCAGCAGTTTATATATCCTCAGAGGGAACACAGATACGCAGTATTTT. It codes for CASSLYILRGNTDTQYF.